This T cell receptor beta chain came from a study of T cells in tuberculosis. On the study more broadly: This South African cohort compared adolescents with or without latent tuberculosis against adults with active tuberculosis. Overall study results and limits: Active tuberculosis alpha repertoires lay closer to GMM-specific TCRs than controls'. Shorter CDR3-alpha in active tuberculosis partly drove smaller distances.

Produced via immunoSEQ multiplex PCR; TCRdb's table is partial and in-frame only. The table includes tens of thousands of clones, 90% to 95% detected once. Germline V gene lookup returns CDR1 SGHAT and CDR2 FQNNGV. V shed 3 bases and J shed 4 bases, with 9 bases lying between them. The CDR3 extends over 13 amino acids. With respect to this clone: Its antigen remains unknown.

Latent tuberculosis screening used tuberculin skin test and IGRA at entry. Sequencing was performed on PBMCs. The TCR was taken from a donor between 10 and 35 years old with latent tuberculosis or without tuberculosis infection. The V and J genes are TRBV11-2 and TRBJ1-2, with D tentatively TRBD1 (6 bases). The CDR3 region is CASSLDRPYGYTF. CDR3 sequence (DNA): TGTGCCAGCAGCTTGGACAGACCCTATGGCTACACCTTC.